Sequencing of this T cell receptor beta chain was carried out in a study of T cells after yellow fever vaccination. Study in general: The fractions with low cell numbers were processed using SMART-Seq v4 Ultra Low Input.

5'RACE template switching added a universal primer site and UMIs to TCR cDNA. TCRdb re-analysed the 5' RACE reads in MiXCR, keeping a single row per CDR3 protein. The sample lists 500,000 to 650,000 distinct CDR3 sequences, about 15% occurring once. Deletions cut 6 bases from V and 7 bases from J, with 13 bases between. This CDR3 is built from 14 residues. This clonotype appeared a few times. What it recognizes is unknown. Study-wide points: It was the secondary response that reached its peak faster, day 5 versus 15, but it was weaker. Clones that expanded after primary vaccination mostly reappeared after the booster (nearly 98% CD4, 70% to 90% CD8).

V usage is TRBV12-3 or TRBV12-4 and J usage is TRBJ1-6, with a possible D match to TRBD1 (6 bases). The material sequenced was PBMCs, taken more than 4 days after the first yellow fever vaccination. This TCR derives from a young man who received the YFV17D yellow fever vaccine. CDR3 region: CASRGGQPNSPLHF. In DNA form, the CDR3 reads TGTGCCAGCAGGGGCGGACAGCCCAATTCACCCCTCCACTTT.